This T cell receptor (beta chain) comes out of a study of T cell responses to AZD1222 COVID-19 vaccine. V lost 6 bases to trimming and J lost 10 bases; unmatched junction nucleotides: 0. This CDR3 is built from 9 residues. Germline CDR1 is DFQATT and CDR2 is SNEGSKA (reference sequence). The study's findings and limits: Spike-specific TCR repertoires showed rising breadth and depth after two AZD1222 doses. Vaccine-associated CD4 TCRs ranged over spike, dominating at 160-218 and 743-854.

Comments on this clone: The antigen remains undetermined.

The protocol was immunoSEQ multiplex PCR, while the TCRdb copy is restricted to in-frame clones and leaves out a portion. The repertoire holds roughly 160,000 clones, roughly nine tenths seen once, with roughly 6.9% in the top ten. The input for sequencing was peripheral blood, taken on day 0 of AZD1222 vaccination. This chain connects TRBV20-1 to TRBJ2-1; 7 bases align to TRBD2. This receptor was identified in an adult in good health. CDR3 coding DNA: TGCAGTGCGGGAGGGGAGCAGTTCTTC. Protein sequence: CSAGGEQFF.